This TCR beta chain was recorded in a study of identifying expanded T cells in peripheral blood (dated 2019 in TCRdb). About the study as a whole: Four technical replicates, made by sequencing separate aliquots from the same pool of genomic DNA, were compared pairwise. Overall results and qualifications from the work: The authors expected that over much longer intervals, such as months to years, biological variance in healthy repertoires might increase even further. For all healthy donors, the variance in clone template counts between approximately 2-week samples rose significantly as total template count increased. The binomial model flagged approximately 1.2 differentially abundant clones between technical replicates, compared with approximately 15 over about 2 weeks and 19 over approximately four weeks. Across all healthy-donor time intervals, the beta-binomial model significantly cut both the number of clones called differentially abundant and the false-positive rate.

Between the V and J ends, shortened by 2 bases and 0 bases respectively, the junction contains 7 bases. Taken from the germline V gene (reference sequence), the CDR1 and CDR2 loops are LNHDA and SQIVND. The CDR3, from cysteine to phenylalanine, totals 15 residues. Solely the CDR3 DNA is kept, with 45 bases framed from the first base. TCRbeta CDR3 regions were profiled by bias-controlled multiplex PCR amplification of genomic DNA with the immunoSEQ Assay. The authors' pipeline ran thus. The absolute abundance of each unique TCRbeta CDR3 region was quantified after sequences were collapsed and filtered. Differential abundance was assessed using a binomial (Fisher-equivalent) model and a beta-binomial model in which time-dependent variance fitted from healthy donors was added. Clones with fewer than 5 combined templates were removed, and a clone was called differentially abundant if the clone's Benjamini-Hochberg FDR was below 0.01. Using the form v = (b*log(k)+a)^2, the beta-binomial variance was modeled as a function of the total template count across the two samples. Here the immuneACCESS table is served through TCRdb, limited to in-frame sequences with V and J called. Missing clones are a known gap in these copies; in checked studies unresolved V genes cover under half, and the rest lacks a known reason. The V and J calls and the clone size are those of that table, but D and trimming were determined from the DNA. The sample contains 90,000 or so clones, 88% of them found a single time. The ten largest clones represent over 15% of the sample.

In its sample, this clone was seen once. Its antigen remains undetermined. Qualities for individual bases were not recorded, and no much larger clone is one base off. During the collection period, no immune events, such as infections, were documented for the healthy donors. Healthy-donor blood repertoires served as a training cohort to calibrate time-dependent variance in a beta-binomial model of T-cell clone differential abundance. There were roughly 10 healthy donors in the training cohort, of whom 3 were female and 7 were male. On average the donors were around 45 years old, and their ages spanned roughly 29 to 70 years. Obtained from a commercial supplier, whole blood was collected from each healthy donor at three time points set two to three weeks apart. For immunosequencing, genomic DNA was extracted from whole blood that had not been sorted.

The TCR was taken from a person aged 18 to 70 in good health. The chain couples TRBV19 to TRBJ1-4, with no D gene named confidently. The material sequenced was blood. The DNA sequence is TGTGCCAGTAGTATATTGAGTGCAACTAATGAAAAACTGTTTTTT. Its coded protein is CASSILSATNEKLFF.